This T cell receptor (beta chain) was identified during a study of blood T cell repertoires in COVID-19. Whole-study context: Collection of acute and convalescent COVID-19 samples took place in the United States, Italy and Spain.

The trim removed 8 bases at V and 5 bases at J, leaving 8 bases unmatched. Germline loops: CDR1 ENHRY, CDR2 SYGVKD. The CDR3 consists of 13 residues. A few counts support this clone. TCRdb's copy holds only in-frame clones and misses some; the assay was immunoSEQ multiplex PCR. Of roughly 250,000 clones listed, over 75% are singletons. Sequencing used peripheral blood. This sequence was found in a human donor with COVID-19, enrolled during active disease. The donor label of this sample is uncertain. This chain links TRBV10-3 with TRBJ1-2; 7 bases align to TRBD1. CDR3 DNA sequence: TGTGCCATCTCGTCCGACAGGGAATATGGCTACACCTTC. Encoded protein: CAISSDREYGYTF.